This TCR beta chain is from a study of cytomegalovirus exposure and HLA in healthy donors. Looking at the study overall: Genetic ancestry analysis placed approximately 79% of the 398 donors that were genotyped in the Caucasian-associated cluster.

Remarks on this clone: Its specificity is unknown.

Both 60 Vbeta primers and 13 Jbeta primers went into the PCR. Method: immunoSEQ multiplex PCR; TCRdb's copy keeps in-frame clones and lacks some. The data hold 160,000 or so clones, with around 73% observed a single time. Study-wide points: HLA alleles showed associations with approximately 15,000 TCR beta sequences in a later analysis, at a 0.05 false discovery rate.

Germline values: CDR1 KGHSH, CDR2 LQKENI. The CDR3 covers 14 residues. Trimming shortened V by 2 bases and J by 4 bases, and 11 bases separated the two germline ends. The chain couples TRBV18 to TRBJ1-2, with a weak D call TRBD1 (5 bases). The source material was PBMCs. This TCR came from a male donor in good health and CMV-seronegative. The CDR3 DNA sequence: TGTGCCAGCTCACCAGACAGACTGGGCTATGGCTACACCTTC. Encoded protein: CASSPDRLGYGYTF.